The 14 T cell receptor beta chains listed next were all sequenced from one sample in a study of blood T cell repertoires in COVID-19. The table came from immunoSEQ multiplex PCR; TCRdb's copy has only in-frame clones and leaves some out. Here the sample spans roughly 210,000 clones, around 90% being singletons. The sequenced sample was PBMCs or T cells enriched from blood (not recorded which). The receptors shown here come from a young man in a cohort exposed to, infected with or recovered from COVID-19 (not recorded which).

This rearrangement joins TRBV3-1 (or the pseudogene TRBV3-2) to TRBJ1-2; a possible D gene is TRBD1 (5 bases). With 6 bases removed from V and 8 bases from J, the gap between germline ends came to 16 bases. CDR1 is LGHDT and CDR2 is YNNKEL in the germline V gene (reference sequence). The CDR3 has 13 amino acids. CDR3 loop: CASRLTGGKGYTF. The CDR3 DNA is TGTGCCAGCAGACTGACGGGGGGGAAAGGCTACACCTTC.

This clone was seen only once. The chain has TRBV7-2 and TRBJ2-1; TRBD2 is a possible D gene (6 bases). Trimming stripped 1 base from V and 8 bases from J, with 12 bases between. Germline V gives CDR1 SGHTA, CDR2 FQGNSA. The CDR3 sequence is 14 residues long. The CDR3 coding sequence is TGTGCCAGCAGCTTAGGGATGGAGGGGTATGAGCAGTTCTTC. It is translated as CASSLGMEGYEQFF.

The chain uses TRBV4-2 and TRBJ2-3; possibly TRBD2 for D (5 bases). Trimming shortened V by 0 bases and J by 4 bases, and 8 bases separated the two germline ends. The CDR3 consists of 14 residues. Germline lookup yields CDR1 LGHNA and CDR2 YNFKEQ. The CDR3 spells CASSQEGSADTQYF. The CDR3 DNA reads as TGTGCCAGCAGCCAAGAAGGTAGCGCAGATACGCAGTATTTT.

This clone was seen only once. Since a much larger clone is just one base distant, this may be a read error. Distinct nucleotide sequences in the sample also encode this CDR3. V gene TRBV7-9 combines with J gene TRBJ2-7; TRBD1 matches 7 bases. This CDR3 is 13 amino acids long. Germline CDR1 reads SEHNR; CDR2 reads FQNEAQ (reference sequence). V was clipped by 6 bases and J by 1 base; unmatched bases: 3. The CDR3 region is CASSRQGSYEQYF. CDR3 DNA: TGTGCCAGCAGTCGACAGGGTTCCTACGAGCAGTACTTC.

The chain employs TRBV9 and TRBJ2-7; weak D call: TRBD2 (6 bases). This CDR3 is built from 15 residues. V gave up 4 bases and J gave up 5 bases, with 19 bases separating them. Germline CDR1 reads SGDLS; CDR2 reads YYNGEE. The CDR3 region is CASSPSSTSNDEQYF. CDR3 DNA sequence: TGTGCCAGCAGCCCATCATCGACTAGTAACGACGAGCAGTACTTC.

The chain has TRBV4-1 and TRBJ2-7, with D perhaps TRBD1 (5 bases). Germline-derived CDR1 and CDR2 are MGHRA and YSYEKL. Trimming stripped 2 bases from V and 1 base from J, with 15 bases between. The length of the CDR3 is 16 residues. The CDR3 bases are TGCGCCAGCAGCCAACCTGAGAAGGGGATTTCCTACGAGCAGTACTTC. This gives the protein CASSQPEKGISYEQYF.

This clone was found a few times. The chain couples TRBV15 to TRBJ2-7; the match to TRBD1 covers 11 bases. The length of the CDR3 is 16 residues. V lost 0 bases and J lost 6; bases outside the gene matches: 7. Germline V gene sequence: CDR1 LNHNV, CDR2 YYDKDF (reference sequence). In nucleotides, the CDR3 is TGTGCCACCAGCAGAGAGACCGGGACAGGGGGTGGCGAGCAGTACTTC. Its protein is CATSRETGTGGGEQYF.

The chain couples TRBV15 to TRBJ2-7; tentative D call: TRBD2 (5 bases). Per germline, CDR1 LNHNV and CDR2 YYDKDF (reference sequence). There are 15 residues in the CDR3. V was pared by 3 bases and J by 3 bases, with 15 bases between. CDR3 bases: TGTGCCACCAGCAGGCCAGGACTTCGGTTCTACGAGCAGTACTTC. Protein sequence: CATSRPGLRFYEQYF.

The chain has TRBV5-5 and TRBJ1-6; D possibly corresponds to TRBD1 (6 bases). The V and J ends lost 4 bases and 9 bases respectively, with 17 bases between them. The CDR3 covers 15 residues. Looked up from germline, CDR1 is SGHKS and CDR2 is YYEKEE (reference sequence). The DNA of the CDR3 is TGTGCCAGCAGCCACAGACAGGTCGCCTCTTCACCCCTCCACTTT. Translation: CASSHRQVASSPLHF. Complete variable domain (other parts from reference TRBV5-5 and TRBJ1-6): DAGVTQSPTHLIKTRGQQVTLRCSPISGHKSVSWYQQVLGQGPQFIFQYYEKEERGRGNFPDRFSARQFPNYSSELNVNALLLGDSALYLCASSHRQVASSPLHFGNGTRLTVT.

The rearrangement uses TRBV7-8 and TRBJ2-2; TRBD2 agrees at 7 bases. The V segment lost 7 bases and the J segment 1 base; nucleotides outside the gene matches: 9. This CDR3 comprises 16 residues. Germline CDR1 reads SGHVS; CDR2 reads FQNEAQ. CDR3 protein: CASTRGRVENTGELFF. The DNA of the CDR3 is TGTGCCAGCACCCGGGGGAGGGTTGAGAACACCGGGGAGCTGTTTTTT.

The V and J genes are TRBV11-2 and TRBJ1-3; D not certain. The germline CDR1 and CDR2 sequences are SGHAT and FQNNGV. This CDR3 has 13 residues. V lost 2 bases and J lost 4, with 6 bases in between. The DNA for the CDR3 is TGTGCCAGCAGCTTATCATTGGGAAACACCATATATTTT. This codes for CASSLSLGNTIYF.

The chain is built from TRBV27 and TRBJ2-2; TRBD1 might be the D (5 bases). V dropped 2 bases and J dropped 4 bases, with 14 bases sitting between them. Germline V gives CDR1 MNHEY, CDR2 SMNVEV (reference sequence). CDR3 size: 16 residues. The CDR3 here is CASSLNGRVGTGELFF. DNA of the CDR3: TGTGCCAGCAGTTTAAATGGCAGGGTAGGCACCGGGGAGCTGTTTTTT.

The gene calls are TRBV7-9 and TRBJ2-1; the match to TRBD2 covers 7 bases. With V trimmed by 3 bases and J by 5 bases, 7 bases remained unmatched. This CDR3 comprises 15 residues. The germline CDR1 and CDR2 sequences are SEHNR and FQNEAQ (reference sequence). CDR3 residues: CASSFERDMHNEQFF. The CDR3 DNA reads TGTGCCAGCAGCTTCGAGCGGGATATGCACAATGAGCAGTTCTTC.

In this sample, this clone turned up a few times. The chain uses TRBV6-4 and TRBJ2-6, with D perhaps matching TRBD2 (7 bases). V lost 3 bases to trimming and J lost 0 bases, with 9 bases between them. This CDR3 has 16 residues. In germline, CDR1 is MRHNA, CDR2 SNTAGT. The CDR3 DNA reads as TGTGCCAGCAGTGAAAGGGGGGGCTCTGGGGCCAACGTCCTGACTTTC. Its translation is CASSERGGSGANVLTF.